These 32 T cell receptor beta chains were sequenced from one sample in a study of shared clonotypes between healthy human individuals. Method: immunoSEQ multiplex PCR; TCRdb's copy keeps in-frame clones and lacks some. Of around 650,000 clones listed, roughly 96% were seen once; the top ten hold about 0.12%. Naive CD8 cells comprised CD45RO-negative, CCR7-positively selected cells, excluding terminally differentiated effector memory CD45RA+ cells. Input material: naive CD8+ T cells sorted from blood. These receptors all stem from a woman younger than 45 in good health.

The CDR3 nucleotides read TGTGCCAGCGGAGAGGACGGCGTTTTCCAGCATTTT. Translated, it gives CASGEDGVFQHF. This chain connects TRBV27 to TRBJ1-5; D gene ambiguous. This CDR3 is 12 amino acids long. In germline, CDR1 is MNHEY, CDR2 SMNVEV (reference sequence). The V and J ends lost 8 bases and 12 bases respectively, with 17 bases between them.

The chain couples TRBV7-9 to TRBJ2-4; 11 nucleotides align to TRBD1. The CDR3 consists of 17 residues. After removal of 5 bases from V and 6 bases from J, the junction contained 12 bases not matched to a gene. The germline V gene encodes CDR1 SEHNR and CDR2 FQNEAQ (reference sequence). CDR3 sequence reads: CASSLWTGGLRLNIQYF. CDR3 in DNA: TGTGCCAGCAGCCTCTGGACAGGGGGCTTGAGGTTAAACATTCAGTACTTC.

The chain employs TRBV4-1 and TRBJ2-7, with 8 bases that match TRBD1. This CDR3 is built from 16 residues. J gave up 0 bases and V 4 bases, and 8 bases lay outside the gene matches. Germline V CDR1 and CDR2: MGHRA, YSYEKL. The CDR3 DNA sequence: TGCGCCAGCAGCCCGTCCGGGACAGGAGACTCCTACGAGCAGTACTTC. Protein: CASSPSGTGDSYEQYF.

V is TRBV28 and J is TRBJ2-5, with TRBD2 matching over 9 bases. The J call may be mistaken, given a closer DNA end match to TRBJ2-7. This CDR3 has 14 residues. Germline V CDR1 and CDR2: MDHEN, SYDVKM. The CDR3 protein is CASSVAGVFYEQYF. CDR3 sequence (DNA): TGTGCCAGCAGTGTAGCGGGAGTCTTCTACGAGCAGTACTTC.

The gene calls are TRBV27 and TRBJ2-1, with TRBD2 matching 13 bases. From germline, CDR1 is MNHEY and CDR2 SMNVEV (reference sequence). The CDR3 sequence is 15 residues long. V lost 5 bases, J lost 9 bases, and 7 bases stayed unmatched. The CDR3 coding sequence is TGTGCCAGCAGTCCGGGGACTAGCGGGAAGGGTGAGCAGTTCTTC. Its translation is CASSPGTSGKGEQFF.

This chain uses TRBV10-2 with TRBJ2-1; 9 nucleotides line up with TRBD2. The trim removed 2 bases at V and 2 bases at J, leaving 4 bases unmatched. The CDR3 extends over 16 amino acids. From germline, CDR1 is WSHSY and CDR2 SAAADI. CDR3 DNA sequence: TGCGCCAGCAGTGAGGCCGGGACTAGCACCTACAATGAGCAGTTCTTC. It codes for CASSEAGTSTYNEQFF.

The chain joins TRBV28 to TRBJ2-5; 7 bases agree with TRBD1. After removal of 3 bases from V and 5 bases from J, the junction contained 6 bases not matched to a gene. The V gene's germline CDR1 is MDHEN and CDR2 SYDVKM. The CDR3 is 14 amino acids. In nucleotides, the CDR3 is TGTGCCAGCAGTTTCCAGGGGGAAGGCGAGACCCAGTACTTC. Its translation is CASSFQGEGETQYF.

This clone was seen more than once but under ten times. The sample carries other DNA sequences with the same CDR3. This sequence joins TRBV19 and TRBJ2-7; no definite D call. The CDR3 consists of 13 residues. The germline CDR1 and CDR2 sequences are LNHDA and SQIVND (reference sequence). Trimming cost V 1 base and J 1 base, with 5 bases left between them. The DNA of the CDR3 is TGTGCCAGTAGTATAGCGAGTTCCTACGAGCAGTACTTC. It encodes CASSIASSYEQYF.

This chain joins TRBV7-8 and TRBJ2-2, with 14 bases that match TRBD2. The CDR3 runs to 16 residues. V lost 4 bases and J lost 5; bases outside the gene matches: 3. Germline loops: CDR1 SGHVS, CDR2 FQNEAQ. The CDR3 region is CASSSGLAGGTGELFF. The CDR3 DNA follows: TGTGCCAGCAGCTCAGGACTAGCGGGAGGAACCGGGGAGCTGTTTTTT.

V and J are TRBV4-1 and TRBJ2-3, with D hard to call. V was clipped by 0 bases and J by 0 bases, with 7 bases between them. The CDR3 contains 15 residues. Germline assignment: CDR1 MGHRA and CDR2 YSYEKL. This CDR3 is CASSQEILSTDTQYF. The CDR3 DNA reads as TGCGCCAGCAGCCAAGAGATACTTAGCACAGATACGCAGTATTTT.

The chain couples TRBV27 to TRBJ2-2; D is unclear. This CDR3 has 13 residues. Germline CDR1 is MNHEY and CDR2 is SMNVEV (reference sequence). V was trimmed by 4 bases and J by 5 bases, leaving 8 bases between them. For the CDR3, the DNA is TGTGCCAGCAGTTCAACGGAAACCGGGGAGCTGTTTTTT. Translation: CASSSTETGELFF.

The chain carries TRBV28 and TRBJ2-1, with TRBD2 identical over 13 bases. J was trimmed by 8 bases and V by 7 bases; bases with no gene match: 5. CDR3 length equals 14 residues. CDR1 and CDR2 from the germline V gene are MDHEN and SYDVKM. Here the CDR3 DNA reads TGTGCCAGCAAACTAGCGGGAGGGGAGGATGAGCAGTTCTTC. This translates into CASKLAGGEDEQFF.

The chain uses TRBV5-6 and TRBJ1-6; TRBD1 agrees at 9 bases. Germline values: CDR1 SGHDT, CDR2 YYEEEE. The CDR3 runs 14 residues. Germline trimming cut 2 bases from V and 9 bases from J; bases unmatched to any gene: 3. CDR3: CASSFGTGSSPLHF. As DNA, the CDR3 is TGTGCCAGCAGCTTCGGGACAGGGAGTTCACCCCTCCACTTT.

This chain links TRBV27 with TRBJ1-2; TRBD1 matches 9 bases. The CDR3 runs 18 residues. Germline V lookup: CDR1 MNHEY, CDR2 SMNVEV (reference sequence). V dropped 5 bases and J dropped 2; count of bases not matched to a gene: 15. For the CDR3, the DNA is TGTGCCAGCAGTACACATCCGGGACAGGGTCCCCGAAACTATGGCTACACCTTC. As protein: CASSTHPGQGPRNYGYTF.

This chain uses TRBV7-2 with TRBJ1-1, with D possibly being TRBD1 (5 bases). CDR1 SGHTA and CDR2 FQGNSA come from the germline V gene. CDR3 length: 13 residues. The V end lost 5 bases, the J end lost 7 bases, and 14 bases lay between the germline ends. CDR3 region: CASSQVGGIEAFF. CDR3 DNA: TGTGCCAGCAGCCAAGTGGGGGGGATTGAAGCTTTCTTT.

As DNA, the CDR3 is TGTGCCAGCAGTGGACAGGGGGCGATCGAGCAGTACTTC. It specifies CASSGQGAIEQYF. V and J are TRBV2 and TRBJ2-7, with 10 positions matching TRBD1. Germline V lookup: CDR1 SNHLY, CDR2 FYNNEI. The CDR3 extends over 13 amino acids. The junction had 3 bases not matched to a gene; V was cut back by 4 bases and J by 6 bases.

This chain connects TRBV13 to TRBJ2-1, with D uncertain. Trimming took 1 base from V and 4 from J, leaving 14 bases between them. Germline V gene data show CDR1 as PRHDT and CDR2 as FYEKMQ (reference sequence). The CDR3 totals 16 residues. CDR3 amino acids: CASSLVVGQKYNEQFF. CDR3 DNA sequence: TGTGCCAGCAGCTTAGTGGTGGGTCAGAAATACAATGAGCAGTTCTTC.

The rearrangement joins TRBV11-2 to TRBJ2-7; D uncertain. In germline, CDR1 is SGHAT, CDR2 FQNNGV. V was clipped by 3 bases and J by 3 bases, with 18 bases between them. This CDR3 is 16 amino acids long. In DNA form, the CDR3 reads TGTGCCAGCAGCTTGGCTGGGTCGGGCGCCAGCTACGAGCAGTACTTC. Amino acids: CASSLAGSGASYEQYF.

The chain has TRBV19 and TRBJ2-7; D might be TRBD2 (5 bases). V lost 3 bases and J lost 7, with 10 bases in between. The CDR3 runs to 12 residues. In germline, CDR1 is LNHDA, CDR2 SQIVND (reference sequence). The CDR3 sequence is CASSIRGSEQYF. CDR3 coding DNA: TGTGCCAGTAGTATCCGAGGGTCGGAGCAGTACTTC.

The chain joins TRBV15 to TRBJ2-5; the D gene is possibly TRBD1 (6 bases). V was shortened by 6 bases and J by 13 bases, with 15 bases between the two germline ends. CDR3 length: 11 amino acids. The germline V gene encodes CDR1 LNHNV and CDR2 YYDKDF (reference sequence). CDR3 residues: CATSLPRQAYF. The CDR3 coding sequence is TGTGCCACCAGTCTACCCAGACAGGCGTACTTC.

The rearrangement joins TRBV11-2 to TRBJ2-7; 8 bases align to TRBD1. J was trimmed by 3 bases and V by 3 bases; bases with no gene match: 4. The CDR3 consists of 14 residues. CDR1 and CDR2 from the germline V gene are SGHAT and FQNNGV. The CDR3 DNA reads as TGTGCCAGCAGCTTTGGGACAGGTATCTACGAGCAGTACTTC. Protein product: CASSFGTGIYEQYF.

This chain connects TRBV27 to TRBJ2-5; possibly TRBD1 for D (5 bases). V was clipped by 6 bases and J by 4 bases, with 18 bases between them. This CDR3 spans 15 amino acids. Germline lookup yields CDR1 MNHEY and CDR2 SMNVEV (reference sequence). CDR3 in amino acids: CASRVGQGLSETQYF. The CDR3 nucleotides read TGTGCCAGCAGGGTAGGGCAGGGATTGTCAGAGACCCAGTACTTC.

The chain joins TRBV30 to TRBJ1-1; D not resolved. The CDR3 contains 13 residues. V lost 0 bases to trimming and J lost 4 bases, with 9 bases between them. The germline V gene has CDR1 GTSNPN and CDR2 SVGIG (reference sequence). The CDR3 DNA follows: TGTGCCTGGAGTGTATTTGGTTTCACTGAAGCTTTCTTT. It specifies CAWSVFGFTEAFF.

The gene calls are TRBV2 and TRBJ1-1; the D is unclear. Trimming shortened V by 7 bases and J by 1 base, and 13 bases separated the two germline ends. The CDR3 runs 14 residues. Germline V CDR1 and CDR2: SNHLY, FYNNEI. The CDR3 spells CASIWEGPNTEAFF. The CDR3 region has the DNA TGTGCCAGCATCTGGGAGGGCCCGAACACTGAAGCTTTCTTT.

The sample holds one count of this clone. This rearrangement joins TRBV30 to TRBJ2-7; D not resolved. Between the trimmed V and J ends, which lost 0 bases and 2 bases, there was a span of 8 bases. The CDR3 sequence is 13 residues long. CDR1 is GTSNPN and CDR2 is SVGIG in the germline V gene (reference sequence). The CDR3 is CAWSVGRPYEQYF. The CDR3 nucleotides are TGTGCCTGGAGTGTGGGTCGCCCCTACGAGCAGTACTTC.

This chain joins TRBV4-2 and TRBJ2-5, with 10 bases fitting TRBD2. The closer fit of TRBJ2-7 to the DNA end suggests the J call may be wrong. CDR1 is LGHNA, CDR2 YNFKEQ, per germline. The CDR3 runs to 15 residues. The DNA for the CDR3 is TGTGCCAGCAGCCCTCTGACTAGCGGGTTGAACGAGCAGTACTTC. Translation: CASSPLTSGLNEQYF.

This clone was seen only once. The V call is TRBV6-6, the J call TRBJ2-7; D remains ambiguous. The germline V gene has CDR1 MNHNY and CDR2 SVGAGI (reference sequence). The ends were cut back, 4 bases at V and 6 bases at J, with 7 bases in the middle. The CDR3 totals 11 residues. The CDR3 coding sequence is TGTGCCAGCAGTTTGGGCCGCGAGCAGTACTTC. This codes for CASSLGREQYF.

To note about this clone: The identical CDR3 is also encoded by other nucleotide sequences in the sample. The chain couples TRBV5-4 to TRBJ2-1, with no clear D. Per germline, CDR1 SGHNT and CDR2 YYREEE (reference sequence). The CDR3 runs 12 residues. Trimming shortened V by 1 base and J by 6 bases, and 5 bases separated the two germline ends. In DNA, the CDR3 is TGTGCCAGCAGCTTGACAGCCAATGAGCAGTTCTTC. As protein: CASSLTANEQFF.

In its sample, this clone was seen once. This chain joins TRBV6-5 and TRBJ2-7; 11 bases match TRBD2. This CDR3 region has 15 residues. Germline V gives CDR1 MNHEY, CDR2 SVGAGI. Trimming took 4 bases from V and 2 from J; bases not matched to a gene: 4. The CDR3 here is CASSLTSGATYEQYF. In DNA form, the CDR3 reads TGTGCCAGCAGTTTGACTAGCGGGGCCACCTACGAGCAGTACTTC.

CDR3 amino acids: CASSTGQSNFYGYTF. In nucleotides, the CDR3 is TGTGCCAGCAGCACGGGGCAGTCTAATTTCTATGGCTACACCTTC. The V gene is TRBV5-4, the J gene TRBJ1-2; tentative D call: TRBD1 (5 bases). The length of the CDR3 is 15 residues. Germline values: CDR1 SGHNT, CDR2 YYREEE (reference sequence). V lost 4 bases to trimming and J lost 4 bases, with 17 bases between them.

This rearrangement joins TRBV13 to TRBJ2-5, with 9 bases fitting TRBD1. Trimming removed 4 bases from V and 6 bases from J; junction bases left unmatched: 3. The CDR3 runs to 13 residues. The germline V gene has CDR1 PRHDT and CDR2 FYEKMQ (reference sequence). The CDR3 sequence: CASSSGQGKTQYF. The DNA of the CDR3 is TGTGCCAGCAGCTCGGGACAGGGTAAGACCCAGTACTTC. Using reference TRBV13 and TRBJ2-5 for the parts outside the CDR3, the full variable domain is AAGVIQSPRHLIKEKRETATLKCYPIPRHDTVYWYQQGPGQDPQFLISFYEKMQSDKGSIPDRFSAQQFSDYHSELNMSSLELGDSALYFCASSSGQGKTQYFGPGTRLLVL.

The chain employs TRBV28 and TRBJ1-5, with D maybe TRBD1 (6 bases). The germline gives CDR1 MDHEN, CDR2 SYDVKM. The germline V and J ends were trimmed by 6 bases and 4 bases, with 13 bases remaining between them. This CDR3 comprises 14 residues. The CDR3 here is CASRYGQTNQPQHF. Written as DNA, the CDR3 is TGTGCCAGCAGATACGGACAGACAAATCAGCCCCAGCATTTT.